This T cell receptor (beta chain) was recorded in a study of human T cells and chemical hapten exposure. Whole-study context: Patches with 0.01% DPC went on the upper back, and the tests were read at 6 days. Small pooled library volume differences mainly caused per-sample TCR yield variation.

This clonotype was observed at least ten times. Its antigen is not identified. As to time point: pre-sensitization, week 0. The treatment was: therapeutic diphenylcyclopropenone sensitization with weekly scalp DPC. Library preparation tagged each individual cDNA molecule with a unique molecular identifier. TCRdb recomputed calls from the RACE reads with MiXCR, one row per CDR3 protein. Of 280,000 or so distinct CDR3 sequences listed, around 7.3% are singletons. Study-wide findings and caveats: High-frequency TCRs, those above 1 in 1000, stayed the same after DPC sensitization.

The TCR was taken from a man aged 18 to 29 with alopecia areata. Some clones in this sample may be carry-over from other donors' samples. The source was whole blood, collected in connection with sensitization to the hapten diphenylcyclopropenone (DPC).

The CDR3 bases are TGTGCCAGCAGCTTAGGAGACAGGGGGCATTATGAGCAGTTCTTC. This codes for CASSLGDRGHYEQFF. The J gene is TRBJ2-1, the V gene TRBV5-6, with 10 bases that match TRBD1. CDR1 and CDR2 (germline): SGHDT, YYEEEE. With V trimmed by 2 bases and J by 8 bases, 7 bases remained unmatched. This CDR3 has 15 amino acids.